This T cell receptor (beta chain) derives from a study of blood T cell repertoires in COVID-19. The overall study: Both acute and convalescent COVID-19 samples were obtained from the United States, Italy and Spain.

The ends lost 3 bases at V and 7 bases at J; junction bases unmatched: 15. CDR1 is SGDLS, CDR2 YYNGEE, per germline. The CDR3 spans 17 residues. How the authors handled the data: Reference gene primer amplification gave estimated nucleated cell counts. Here immunoSEQ multiplex PCR was the method, and the copy in TCRdb shows in-frame clones only, minus some. Clone size and the V and J calls come from that table; the DNA yielded D and trimming. This sample carries more than 100,000 clones, around 64% of them seen once, and the ten largest clones take about 0.84%. The sample taken for sequencing was peripheral blood. This clonotype was obtained from a human donor with acute or convalescent COVID-19. The donor label of this sample is uncertain. The V and J genes are TRBV9 and TRBJ1-4; 7 bases fit TRBD1. CDR3 DNA sequence: TGTGCCAGCAGCGCCGGGGACAGTTCCATTATAGGTGAAAAACTGTTTTTT. Its protein is CASSAGDSSIIGEKLFF.